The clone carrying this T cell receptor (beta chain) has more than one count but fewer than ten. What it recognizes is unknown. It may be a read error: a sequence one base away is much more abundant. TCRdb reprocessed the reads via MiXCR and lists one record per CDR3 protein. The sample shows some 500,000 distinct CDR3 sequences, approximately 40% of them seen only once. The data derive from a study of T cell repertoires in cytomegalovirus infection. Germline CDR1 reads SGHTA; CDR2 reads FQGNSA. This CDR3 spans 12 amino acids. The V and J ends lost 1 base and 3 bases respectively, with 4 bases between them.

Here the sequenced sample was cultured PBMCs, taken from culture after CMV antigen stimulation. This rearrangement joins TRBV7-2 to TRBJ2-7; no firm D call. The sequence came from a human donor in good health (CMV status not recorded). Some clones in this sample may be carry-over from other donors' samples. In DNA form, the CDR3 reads TGTGCCAGCAGCTTAGACTACTACGAGCAGTACTTC. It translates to CASSLDYYEQYF.